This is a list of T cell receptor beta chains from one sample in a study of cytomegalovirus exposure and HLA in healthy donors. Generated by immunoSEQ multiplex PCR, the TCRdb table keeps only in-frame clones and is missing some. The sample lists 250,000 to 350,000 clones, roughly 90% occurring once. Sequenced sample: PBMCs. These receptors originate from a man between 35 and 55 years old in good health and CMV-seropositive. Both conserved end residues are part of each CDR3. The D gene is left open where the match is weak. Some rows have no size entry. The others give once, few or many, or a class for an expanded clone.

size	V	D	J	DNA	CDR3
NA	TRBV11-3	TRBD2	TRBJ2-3	TGTGCCAGCAGCCCAGGCGCGGGAGTGATAGATACGCAGTATTTT	CASSPGAGVIDTQYF
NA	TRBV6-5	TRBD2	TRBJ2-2	TGTGCCAGCAGCCACAGGACTAGCGGTACCGGGGAGCTGTTTTTT	CASSHRTSGTGELFF
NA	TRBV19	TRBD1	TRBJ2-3	TGTGCCAGTAGGACAGGGGGGCGCACAGATACGCAGTATTTT	CASRTGGRTDTQYF
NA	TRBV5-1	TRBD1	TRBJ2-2	TGCGCCAGCAGCGCCGGGACAGGGGGTATCGAGGAGCTGTTTTTT	CASSAGTGGIEELFF
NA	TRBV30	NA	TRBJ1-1	TGTGCCTGGACTTTCAACATGAACACTGAAGCTTTCTTT	CAWTFNMNTEAFF
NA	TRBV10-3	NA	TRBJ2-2	TGTGCCATCAGTGAGTCGAAAGGGGTCACCGGGGAGCTGTTTTTT	CAISESKGVTGELFF
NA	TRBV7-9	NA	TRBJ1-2	TGTTCCAGCAGCTTAGTACGGGGTTACGGAGAGAACTATGGCTACACCTTC	CSSSLVRGYGENYGYTF
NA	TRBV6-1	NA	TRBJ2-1	TGTGCCAGCAGTGAGAATACAGGGTACAATGAGCAGTTCTTC	CASSENTGYNEQFF
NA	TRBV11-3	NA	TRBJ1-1	TGTGCCAGCAGCCCCGGTTTGAACACTGAAGCTTTCTTT	CASSPGLNTEAFF
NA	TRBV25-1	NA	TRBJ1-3	TGTGCCAGCAGTGAAAGGGAGCTGTACGGAAACACCATATATTTT	CASSERELYGNTIYF
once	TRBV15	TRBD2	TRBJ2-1	TGTGCCACCGGGCCAGCGGGGGTCAATGAGCAGTTCTTC	CATGPAGVNEQFF
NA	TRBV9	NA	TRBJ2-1	TGTGCCAGCAGCGCGTCCCCACAGGGAGGGAATGAGCAGTTCTTC	CASSASPQGGNEQFF
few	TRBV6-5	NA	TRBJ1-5	TGTGCCAGCAGTGTCGACAGGAGTAGCAATCAGCCCCAGCATTTT	CASSVDRSSNQPQHF
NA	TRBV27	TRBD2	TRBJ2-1	TGTGCCAGCAGTTTAGGTTTGGGACTAGCGGAATCCTACAATGAGCAGTTCTTC	CASSLGLGLAESYNEQFF
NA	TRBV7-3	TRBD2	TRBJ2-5	TGTGCCAGCAGCCCGCGGCGGGAGCGGGGTTACCAAGAGACCCAGTACTTC	CASSPRRERGYQETQYF
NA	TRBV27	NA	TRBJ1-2	TGTGCCAGCAGTTTTAGAGGGAGCTATGGCTACACCTTC	CASSFRGSYGYTF
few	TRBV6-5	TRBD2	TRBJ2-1	TGTGCCAGCAGTTACTCGAGCAGCGGGAGTAATGAGCAGTTCTTC	CASSYSSSGSNEQFF
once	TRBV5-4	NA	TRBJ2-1	TGTGCCAGCAACCGGGACTTATACAATGAGCAGTTCTTC	CASNRDLYNEQFF
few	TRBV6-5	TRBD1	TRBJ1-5	TGTGCCAGCAGGCCCGGGACAGGTCGTCAGCCCCAGCATTTT	CASRPGTGRQPQHF
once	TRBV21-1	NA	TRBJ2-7	TGTGCCAGCAGCTTAAGACTAGCGGGAGAACTCTACGAGCAGTACTTC	CASSLRLAGELYEQYF
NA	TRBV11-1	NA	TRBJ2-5	TGTGCCAGCAGCGGGTCGGGGCAAGAGACCCAGTACTTC	CASSGSGQETQYF
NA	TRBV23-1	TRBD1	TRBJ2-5	TGCGCCAGCAGTCAAGACAGGGGGCGCCGGGAGACCCAGTACTTC	CASSQDRGRRETQYF
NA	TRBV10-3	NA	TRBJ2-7	TGTGCCATCAGCGTCAGGGGTTCCCACGAGCAGTACTTC	CAISVRGSHEQYF
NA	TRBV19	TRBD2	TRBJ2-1	TGTGCCAGTAGTATAATGGGACTAGCGGGAGTGGGAGGTGAGCAGTTCTTC	CASSIMGLAGVGGEQFF
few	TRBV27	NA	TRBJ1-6	TGTGCCAGCAGTCCTATGCGGGACCTAACGGGGCGGGCCCTCCACTTT	CASSPMRDLTGRALHF
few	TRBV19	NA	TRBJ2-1	TGTGCCAGTAGTCCTCTAATCCGTTACAATGAGCAGTTCTTC	CASSPLIRYNEQFF
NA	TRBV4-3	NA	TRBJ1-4	TGCGCCAGCAGCCAAGATGCGAGAGAAAAACTGTTTTTT	CASSQDAREKLFF
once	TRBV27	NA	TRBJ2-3	TGTGCCAGCAGTTTCTCTAACACAGATACGCAGTATTTT	CASSFSNTDTQYF
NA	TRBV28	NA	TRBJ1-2	TGTGCCAGCAGTTCGACGGGGTTCTATGGCTACACCTTC	CASSSTGFYGYTF
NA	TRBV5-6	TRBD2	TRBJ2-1	TGTGCCAGCAGCTCCTTGAGCAGGGCTAGCGGGAGCGGGGGCAATGAGCAGTTCTTC	CASSSLSRASGSGGNEQFF
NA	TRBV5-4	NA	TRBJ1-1	TGTGCCAGCAGCTTTTCTAAGTCTGAAGCTTTCTTT	CASSFSKSEAFF
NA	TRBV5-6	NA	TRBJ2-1	TGTGCCAGCAGCCCCGGAGGGGCCGCCGGGGATGAGCAGTTCTTC	CASSPGGAAGDEQFF
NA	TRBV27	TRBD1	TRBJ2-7	TGTGCCAGCAGTTTAGGTAGGGGGCTGTCCTACGAGCAGTACTTC	CASSLGRGLSYEQYF
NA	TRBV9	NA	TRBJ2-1	TGTGCCAGCAGCGTAGCGAGGGAGATCTCCTACAATGAGCAGTTCTTC	CASSVAREISYNEQFF
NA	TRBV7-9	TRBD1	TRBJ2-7	TGTGCCAGCAGTCTCTCCGGGACAGTATCCTACGAGCAGTACTTC	CASSLSGTVSYEQYF
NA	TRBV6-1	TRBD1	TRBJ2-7	TGTGCCAGCAGTCCTCGACAGGGGGACGAGCAGTACTTC	CASSPRQGDEQYF
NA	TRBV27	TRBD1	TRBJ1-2	TGTGCCAGCAGTTTAGCAGGGGGCTGGGGCTACACCTTC	CASSLAGGWGYTF
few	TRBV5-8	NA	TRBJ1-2	TGTGCCAGCAGCTTGGGGGGCCCCGTCGCGAATAACTATGGCTACACCTTC	CASSLGGPVANNYGYTF
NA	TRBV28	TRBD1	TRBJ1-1	TGTGCCAGCAGTTTCACACAGGGGGGGACTGAAGCTTTCTTT	CASSFTQGGTEAFF
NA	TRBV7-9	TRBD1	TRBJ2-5	TGTGCCAGCGGGGACAGCCATTTCCAAGAGACCCAGTACTTC	CASGDSHFQETQYF
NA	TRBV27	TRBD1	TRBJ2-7	TGTGCCAGCAGACCTATTAGGACAGGGGGCGAGCAGTACTTC	CASRPIRTGGEQYF
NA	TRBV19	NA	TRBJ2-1	TGTGCCAGTAGTGTAGACGGGCAGGGGCTTTACAATGAGCAGTTCTTC	CASSVDGQGLYNEQFF
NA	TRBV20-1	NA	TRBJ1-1	TGCAGTCCCAGACGGGTCACTGAAGCTTTCTTT	CSPRRVTEAFF
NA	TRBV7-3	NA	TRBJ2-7	TGTGCCAGCAGCTTCTCGCCAGGGGGGATACCCTCCTACGAGCAGTACTTC	CASSFSPGGIPSYEQYF
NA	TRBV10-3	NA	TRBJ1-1	TGTGCCATCAGTGAGCAGGGAAACACTGAAGCTTTCTTT	CAISEQGNTEAFF
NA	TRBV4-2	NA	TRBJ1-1	TGTGCCAGCAGCCAGGACGGACAAGGGGAAGCTTTCTTT	CASSQDGQGEAFF
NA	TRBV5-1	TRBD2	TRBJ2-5	TGCGCCAGCATAGCGGGAGGTGCTGGTGGAGAGACCCAGTACTTC	CASIAGGAGGETQYF
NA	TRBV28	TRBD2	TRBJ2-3	TGTGCCAGCAGTTTCCCTAGCGGCCTCACAGATACGCAGTATTTT	CASSFPSGLTDTQYF
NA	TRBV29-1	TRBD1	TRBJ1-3	TGCAGCGCTCTGACAGGGAGTGGAAACACCATATATTTT	CSALTGSGNTIYF
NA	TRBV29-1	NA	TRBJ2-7	TGCAGCGGGAGGGAGGGGGCCTACGAGCAGTACTTC	CSGREGAYEQYF
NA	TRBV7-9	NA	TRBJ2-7	TGTGCCAGCAGCTTAGAAAGCAGGGCCTACGAGCAGTACTTC	CASSLESRAYEQYF
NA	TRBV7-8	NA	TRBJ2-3	TGTGCCAGCAGCTCGGATACAGGAGTTAGCACAGATACGCAGTATTTT	CASSSDTGVSTDTQYF
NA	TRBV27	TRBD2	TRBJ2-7	TGTGCCAGCAGTTTCTCCGCGGGGGGACCATCCTACGAGCAGTACTTC	CASSFSAGGPSYEQYF
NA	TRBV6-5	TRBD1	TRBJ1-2	TGTGCCAGCAGTTACTCGCCGACAGGGGAGTATGGCTACACCTTC	CASSYSPTGEYGYTF
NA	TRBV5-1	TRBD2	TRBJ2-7	TGCGCCAGCAGCCAGGGACTAGTTAGCCACGAGCAGTACTTC	CASSQGLVSHEQYF
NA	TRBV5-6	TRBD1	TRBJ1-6	TGTGCCAGCAGCCCTGACAGGGATCATTCACCCCTCCACTTT	CASSPDRDHSPLHF